This record looks at one TCR beta chain sequence and its context. The antigen is unknown. These data originate in a study of CXCR3-negative and CXCR3-positive naive CD8 T cells. Study-wide points: Naive subsets did not differ in surface CD5, and TRB CDR3 properties served to infer TCR strength. Naive CXCR3-positive and CXCR3-negative cells shared TRBV-TRBJ usage; memory cells diverged.

The libraries of TRB cDNA were constructed through 5' RACE using UMI labels. TCRdb derives one entry per CDR3 protein from the 5' RACE reads, leaving out DNA. In all, the sample yields fewer than 80,000 distinct CDR3 sequences. This CDR3 spans 16 amino acids. CDR1 is SNHLY, CDR2 FYNNEI, per germline. The chain employs TRBV2 and TRBJ1-2; with no DNA, the TCRdb D assignment of TRBD1 cannot be verified. This receptor was taken from a human donor in good health. Some clones in this sample may be carry-over from other donors' samples. The specimen was naive CXCR3- CD8+ T cells from blood. Regarding subset: CD45RO-CCR7+CD27+CD95- naive CD8+ T cells lacking CXCR3 (TNR3-). CDR3 sequence reads: CASSEVFSGDLSGYTF.